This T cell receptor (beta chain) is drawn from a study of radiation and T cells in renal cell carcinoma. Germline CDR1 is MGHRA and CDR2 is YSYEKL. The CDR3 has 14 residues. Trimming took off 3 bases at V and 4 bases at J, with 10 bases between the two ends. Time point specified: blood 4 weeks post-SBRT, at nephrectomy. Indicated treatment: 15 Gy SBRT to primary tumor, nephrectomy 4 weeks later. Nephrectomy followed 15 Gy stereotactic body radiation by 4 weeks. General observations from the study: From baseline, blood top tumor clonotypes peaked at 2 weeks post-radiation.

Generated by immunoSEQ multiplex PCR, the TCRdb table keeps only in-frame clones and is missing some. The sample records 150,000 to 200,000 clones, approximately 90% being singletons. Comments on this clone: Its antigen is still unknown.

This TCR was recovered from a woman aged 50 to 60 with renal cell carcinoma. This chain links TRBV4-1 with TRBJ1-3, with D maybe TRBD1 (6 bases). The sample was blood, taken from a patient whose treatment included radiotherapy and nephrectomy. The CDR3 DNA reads TGCGCCAGCAGCCACCAGGGGACAGGAAACACCATATATTTT. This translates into CASSHQGTGNTIYF.